This record looks at one T cell receptor beta chain sequence and its context. What it binds is not known. PCR involved 60 Vbeta and 13 Jbeta primers. Original analysis: Counted up in a later analysis, unique TCR beta chains came to roughly 80 million, with around 10 million shared. The assay was immunoSEQ multiplex PCR, and TCRdb's table has in-frame clones only and misses some. V, J and clone size are those of that table, while D and trimming were read from the DNA. The sample shows approximately 97,000 clones, around 81% of them seen only once. This record belongs to a study of cytomegalovirus exposure and HLA in healthy donors. Overall study findings and caveats: For TCR beta chains, V- and J-gene trimming was later linked to a missense DCLRE1C variant. The authors excluded some V segments, including TRBV6-2 and TRBV6-3, as indistinguishable. Several of the most significant clusters appeared linked to common viral pathogens, based on a later analysis.

This CDR3 contains 15 residues. The germline gives CDR1 SGDLS, CDR2 YYNGEE. V dropped 3 bases and J dropped 3 bases, with 13 bases sitting between them. The sequence came from a woman between 65 and 79 years old in good health and CMV-seropositive. Sequencing input: PBMCs. The chain recombines TRBV9 with TRBJ1-5, with D possibly TRBD1 on 6 matching bases. CDR3 DNA sequence: TGTGCCAGCAGCGGGTCAGGGGATGTCAATCAGCCCCAGCATTTT. The encoded protein is CASSGSGDVNQPQHF.